Each of the 21 T cell receptor beta chains below was sequenced from the same sample in a study of cytomegalovirus exposure and HLA in healthy donors. Vbeta (60) and Jbeta (13) primers were used in the PCR. Method: immunoSEQ multiplex PCR; TCRdb's copy keeps in-frame clones and lacks some. The sample records roughly 180,000 clones, about 85% being singletons. Sequencing was carried out using PBMCs. These receptor sequences come from a woman between 45 and 65 years old in good health and CMV-seropositive.

The chain employs TRBV4-1 and TRBJ2-5, with TRBD2 matching 7 bases. Germline trimming cut 1 base from V and 11 bases from J; bases unmatched to any gene: 13. The CDR3 spans 15 residues. Germline V CDR1 and CDR2: MGHRA, YSYEKL. Here the CDR3 DNA reads TGCGCCAGCAGCCAAGGTTTCATGGGGGAGGGAGAGCAGTACTTC. Translated: CASSQGFMGEGEQYF.

The chain combines TRBV30 with TRBJ2-7; D is possibly TRBD2 (7 bases). Germline CDR1 and CDR2: GTSNPN and SVGIG (reference sequence). The CDR3 totals 14 residues. Trimming removed 5 bases from V and 2 bases from J, with 16 bases in between. Here the CDR3 reads CAWGEGVLPYEQYF. The CDR3 DNA follows: TGTGCCTGGGGGGAGGGGGTTCTCCCCTACGAGCAGTACTTC.

This sequence joins TRBV7-9 and TRBJ1-5; D not resolved. The CDR3 spans 16 residues. CDR1 and CDR2 (germline): SEHNR, FQNEAQ (reference sequence). Trimming left V 1 base short and J 3 bases short, with 13 bases between. The CDR3 here is CASSLGRVGNNQPQHF. The CDR3 nucleotides read TGTGCCAGCAGCTTAGGTCGGGTCGGCAACAATCAGCCCCAGCATTTT.

In its sample, this clone was seen a few times. The rearrangement uses TRBV7-3 and TRBJ2-1; 9 bases match TRBD2. The CDR3 has 18 amino acids. Trimming cost V 3 bases and J 2 bases; bases outside gene matches: 11. CDR1 and CDR2 (germline): SGHTA, FQGTGA. CDR3 bases: TGTGCCAGCAGCTTTTCCCCTCAGCGGGAGGCCGCCTACAATGAGCAGTTCTTC. As protein: CASSFSPQREAAYNEQFF.

The chain combines TRBV19 with TRBJ2-7, with D hard to call. The CDR3 length is 14 residues. Germline-derived CDR1 and CDR2 are LNHDA and SQIVND (reference sequence). With 5 bases removed from V and 0 bases from J, the gap between germline ends came to 11 bases. CDR3 DNA: TGTGCCAGTAGTGGTCTGGGCAGCTCCTACGAGCAGTACTTC. It encodes CASSGLGSSYEQYF. Full variable domain (missing parts from reference TRBV19 and TRBJ2-7): DGGITQSPKYLFRKEGQNVTLSCEQNLNHDAMYWYRQDPGQGLRLIYYSQIVNDFQKGDIAEGYSVSREKKESFPLTVTSAQKNPTAFYLCASSGLGSSYEQYFGPGTRLTVT.

The chain has TRBV5-6 and TRBJ1-5, with D unresolved. Germline V gives CDR1 SGHDT, CDR2 YYEEEE. The CDR3 length is 15 residues. V lost 2 bases to trimming and J lost 0 bases, with 9 bases between them. CDR3 coding DNA: TGTGCCAGCAGCTTACAGCTTTATAGCAATCAGCCCCAGCATTTT. Its protein product is CASSLQLYSNQPQHF.

This clone was counted only a few times. The chain employs TRBV29-1 and TRBJ2-1; 8 bases line up with TRBD1. With 1 base clipped from V and 6 bases from J, the junction kept 5 bases outside the gene matches. CDR3 length: 14 residues. Germline V lookup: CDR1 SQVTM, CDR2 ANQGSEA. CDR3 nucleotides: TGCAGCGTTGAAGGACAGGGGCCCCTCAATGAGCAGTTCTTC. Amino acids: CSVEGQGPLNEQFF.

This sequence joins TRBV7-2 and TRBJ2-3, with D possibly being TRBD2 (6 bases). Germline values: CDR1 SGHTA, CDR2 FQGNSA. Trimming removed 5 bases from V and 8 bases from J, with 23 bases in between. The length of the CDR3 is 16 residues. The CDR3 is CASSPRLGGVLGTQYF. The CDR3 DNA reads TGTGCCAGCAGCCCTAGACTAGGTGGGGTTTTAGGTACGCAGTATTTT.

The genes are TRBV10-3 and TRBJ1-2; 9 nucleotides agree with TRBD1. The CDR3 sequence is 15 residues long. CDR1 ENHRY and CDR2 SYGVKD come from the germline V gene. The J segment lost 3 bases and the V segment lost 6 bases, leaving 8 bases of the junction unmatched. The CDR3 region has the DNA TGTGCCATCAGCTCACAGGGGGCGCGAGACTATGGCTACACCTTC. Translated, it gives CAISSQGARDYGYTF.

About this clone: One junction end disagrees with the germline gene, perhaps due to a read error. The chain employs TRBV7-9 and TRBJ1-5; D is unclear. CDR3 length: 12 residues. CDR1 is SEHNR, CDR2 FQNEAQ, per germline (reference sequence). Written as DNA, the CDR3 is TGTTCCAGCAGTCGGAGCAATCAGCCCCAGCATTTT. Translation gives CSSSRSNQPQHF.

V is TRBV5-1 and J is TRBJ1-2; TRBD1 agrees at 7 bases. CDR1 is SGHRS, CDR2 YFSETQ, per germline. The V segment lost 4 bases and the J segment 2 bases; nucleotides outside the gene matches: 8. The CDR3 runs to 15 residues. This CDR3 is CASSVPDRPNYGYTF. DNA of the CDR3: TGCGCCAGCAGCGTACCGGACAGGCCCAACTATGGCTACACCTTC.

The chain joins TRBV18 to TRBJ2-3; D gene unclear. The V gene lost 3 bases and the J gene lost 3 bases, with 10 bases spanning the gap. Germline assignment: CDR1 KGHSH and CDR2 LQKENI. This CDR3 has 14 residues. This chain's CDR3 is CASSPMVGTDTQYF. DNA of the CDR3: TGTGCCAGCTCACCGATGGTCGGGACAGATACGCAGTATTTT.

V is TRBV30 and J is TRBJ2-7; the D is unclear. The CDR3 has 13 amino acids. The V end lost 4 bases, the J end lost 4 bases, and 14 bases lay between the germline ends. Per germline, CDR1 GTSNPN and CDR2 SVGIG (reference sequence). As DNA, the CDR3 is TGTGCCTGGAACGGTGTCAAGACTTACGAGCAGTACTTC. This encodes CAWNGVKTYEQYF. The complete variable domain, with remaining parts taken from reference TRBV30 and TRBJ2-7, reads SQTIHQWPATLVQPVGSPLSLECTVEGTSNPNLYWYRQAAGRGLQLLFYSVGIGQISSEVPQNLSASRPQDRQFILSSKKLLLSDSGFYLCAWNGVKTYEQYFGPGTRLTVT.

The rearrangement joins TRBV30 to TRBJ2-2; possible D gene TRBD1, 5 bases. Germline V gene sequence: CDR1 GTSNPN, CDR2 SVGIG (reference sequence). This CDR3 comprises 14 residues. Trimming took 2 bases from V and 7 from J, leaving 14 bases between them. The CDR3 DNA is TGTGCCTGGAGTCCCTTAAGAAGGGGCGGGGAGCTGTTTTTT. It translates to CAWSPLRRGGELFF.

The gene calls are TRBV28 and TRBJ2-5; TRBD2 agrees at 15 bases. The germline V gene has CDR1 MDHEN and CDR2 SYDVKM. This CDR3 contains 17 residues. The ends lost 7 bases at V and 2 bases at J; junction bases unmatched: 8. The CDR3 sequence is CASTRGLAGGLQETQYF. CDR3 sequence (DNA): TGTGCCAGCACTCGGGGACTAGCGGGAGGACTACAAGAGACCCAGTACTTC.

This rearrangement joins TRBV30 to TRBJ1-6; D gene uncertain. The ends were cut back, 3 bases at V and 7 bases at J, with 13 bases in the middle. The CDR3 covers 14 residues. From germline, CDR1 is GTSNPN and CDR2 SVGIG (reference sequence). Here the CDR3 DNA reads TGTGCCTGGAGCCGTGCGGTAGAAAATTCACCCCTCCACTTT. Translation gives CAWSRAVENSPLHF. The full variable domain, in which reference TRBV30 and TRBJ1-6 provide the parts outside the CDR3, is SQTIHQWPATLVQPVGSPLSLECTVEGTSNPNLYWYRQAAGRGLQLLFYSVGIGQISSEVPQNLSASRPQDRQFILSSKKLLLSDSGFYLCAWSRAVENSPLHFGNGTRLTVT.

The chain uses TRBV10-1 and TRBJ2-1, with 7 bases fitting TRBD2. CDR1 and CDR2 (germline): WNHNN, SYGVQD (reference sequence). The CDR3 consists of 18 residues. With V trimmed by 0 bases and J by 2 bases, 10 bases remained unmatched. The CDR3 region is CASSESSHGGRTYNEQFF. DNA of the CDR3: TGCGCCAGCAGTGAGTCGTCCCACGGGGGGAGAACCTACAATGAGCAGTTCTTC.

The rearrangement uses TRBV2 and TRBJ2-7, with D uncertain. Germline CDR1 is SNHLY and CDR2 is FYNNEI. This CDR3 spans 16 amino acids. The V end was cut by 2 bases, the J end by 1 base, with 15 bases between. The CDR3 sequence is CASSERRLLASYEQYF. The CDR3 nucleotides are TGTGCCAGCAGTGAACGGCGGCTCCTCGCTTCCTACGAGCAGTACTTC.

The chain joins TRBV2 to TRBJ2-5; possibly TRBD2 for D (5 bases). The germline V gene encodes CDR1 SNHLY and CDR2 FYNNEI. The V and J ends lost 8 bases and 1 base respectively, with 23 bases between them. The CDR3 covers 17 residues. CDR3 protein: CASGMLAASPPQETQYF. CDR3 in DNA: TGTGCCAGCGGAATGCTAGCCGCGTCACCTCCCCAAGAGACCCAGTACTTC.

This clone was observed a single time. The junction does not match germline at one end; this may be a read error. The chain uses TRBV7-8 and TRBJ2-5; D might be TRBD1 (6 bases). The J call could be wrong; TRBJ2-7 is a better fit for the DNA end. Germline V CDR1 and CDR2: SGHVS, FQNEAQ. This CDR3 is 15 amino acids long. The CDR3, as DNA: TGTGCAAGCAGCTCCTACCGGGACATCGGGGACGAGCAGTACTTC. Translated: CASSSYRDIGDEQYF.

This chain connects TRBV7-8 to TRBJ2-6; TRBD2 matches 7 bases. V gave up 5 bases and J gave up 0 bases; unmatched junction bases: 10. In germline, CDR1 is SGHVS, CDR2 FQNEAQ. The CDR3 contains 18 residues. The chain's CDR3 is CASSAPGLDFSGANVLTF. The CDR3 nucleotides read TGTGCCAGCAGCGCGCCAGGACTAGATTTCTCTGGGGCCAACGTCCTGACTTTC.